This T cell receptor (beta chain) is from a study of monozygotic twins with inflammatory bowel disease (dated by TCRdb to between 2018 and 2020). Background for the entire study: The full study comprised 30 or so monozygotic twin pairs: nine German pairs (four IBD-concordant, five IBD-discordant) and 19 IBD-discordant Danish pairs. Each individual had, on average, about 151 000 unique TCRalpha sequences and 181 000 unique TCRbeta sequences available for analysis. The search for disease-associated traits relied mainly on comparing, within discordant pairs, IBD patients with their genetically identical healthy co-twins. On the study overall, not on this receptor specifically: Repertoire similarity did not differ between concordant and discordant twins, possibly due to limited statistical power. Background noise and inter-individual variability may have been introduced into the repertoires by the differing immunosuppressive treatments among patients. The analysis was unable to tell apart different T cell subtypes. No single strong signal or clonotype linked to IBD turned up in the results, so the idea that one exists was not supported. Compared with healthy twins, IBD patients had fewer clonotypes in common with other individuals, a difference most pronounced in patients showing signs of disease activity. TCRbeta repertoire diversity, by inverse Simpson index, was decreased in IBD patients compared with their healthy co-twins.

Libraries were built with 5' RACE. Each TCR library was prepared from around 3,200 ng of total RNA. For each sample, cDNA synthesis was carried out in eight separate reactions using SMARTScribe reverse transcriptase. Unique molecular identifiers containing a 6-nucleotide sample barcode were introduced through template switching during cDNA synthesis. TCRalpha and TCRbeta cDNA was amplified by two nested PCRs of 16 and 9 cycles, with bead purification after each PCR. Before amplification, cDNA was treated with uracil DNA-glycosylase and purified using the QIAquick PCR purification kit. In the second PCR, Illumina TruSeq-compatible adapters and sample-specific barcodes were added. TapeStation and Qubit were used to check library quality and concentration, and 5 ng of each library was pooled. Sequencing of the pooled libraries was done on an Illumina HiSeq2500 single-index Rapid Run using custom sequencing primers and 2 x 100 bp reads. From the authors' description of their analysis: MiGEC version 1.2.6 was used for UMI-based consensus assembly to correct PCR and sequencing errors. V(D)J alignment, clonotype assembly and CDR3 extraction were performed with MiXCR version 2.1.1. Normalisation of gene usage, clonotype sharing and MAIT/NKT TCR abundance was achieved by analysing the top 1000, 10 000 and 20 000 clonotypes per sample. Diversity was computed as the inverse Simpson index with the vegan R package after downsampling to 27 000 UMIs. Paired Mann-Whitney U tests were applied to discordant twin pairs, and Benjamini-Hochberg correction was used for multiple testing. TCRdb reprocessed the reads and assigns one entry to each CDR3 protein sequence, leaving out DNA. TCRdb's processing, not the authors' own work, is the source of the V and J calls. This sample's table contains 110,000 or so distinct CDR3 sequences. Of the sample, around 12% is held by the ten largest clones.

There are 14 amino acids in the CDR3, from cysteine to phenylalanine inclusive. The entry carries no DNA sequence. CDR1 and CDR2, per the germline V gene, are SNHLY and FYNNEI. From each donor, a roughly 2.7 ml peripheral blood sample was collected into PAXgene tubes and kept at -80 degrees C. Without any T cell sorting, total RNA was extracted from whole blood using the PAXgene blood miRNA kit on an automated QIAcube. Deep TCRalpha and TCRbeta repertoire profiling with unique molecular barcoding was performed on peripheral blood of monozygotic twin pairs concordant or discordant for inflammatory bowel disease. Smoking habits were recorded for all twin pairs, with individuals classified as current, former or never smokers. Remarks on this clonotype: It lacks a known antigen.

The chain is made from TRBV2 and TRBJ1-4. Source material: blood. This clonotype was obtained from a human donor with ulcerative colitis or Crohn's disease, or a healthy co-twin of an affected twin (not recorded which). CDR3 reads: CASSPEATNEKLFF.